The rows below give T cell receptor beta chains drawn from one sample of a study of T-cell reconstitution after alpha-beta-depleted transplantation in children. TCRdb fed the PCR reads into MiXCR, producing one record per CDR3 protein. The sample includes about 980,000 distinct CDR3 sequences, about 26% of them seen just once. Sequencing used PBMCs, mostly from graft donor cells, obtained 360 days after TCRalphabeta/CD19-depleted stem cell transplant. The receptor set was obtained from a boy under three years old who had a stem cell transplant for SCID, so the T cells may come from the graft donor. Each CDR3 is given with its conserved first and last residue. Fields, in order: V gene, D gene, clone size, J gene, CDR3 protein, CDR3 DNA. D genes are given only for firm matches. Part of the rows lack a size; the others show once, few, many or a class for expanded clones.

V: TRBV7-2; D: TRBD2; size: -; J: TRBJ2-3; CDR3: CASSLAPASGSTDTQYF; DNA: TGTGCCAGCAGCTTAGCGCCGGCTAGCGGTAGCACAGATACGCAGTATTTT
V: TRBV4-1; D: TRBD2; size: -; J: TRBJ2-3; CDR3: CASSQDVRGYSTDTQYF; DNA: TGCGCCAGCAGCCAAGATGTGCGGGGGTATAGCACAGATACGCAGTATTTT
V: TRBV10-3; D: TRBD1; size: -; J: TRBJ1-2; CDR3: CAISDWDRANYGYTF; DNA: TGTGCCATCAGTGATTGGGACAGGGCTAACTATGGCTACACCTTC
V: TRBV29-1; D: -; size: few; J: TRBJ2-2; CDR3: CSVGQGATGELFF; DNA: TGCAGTGTAGGGCAAGGGGCCACCGGGGAGCTGTTTTTT
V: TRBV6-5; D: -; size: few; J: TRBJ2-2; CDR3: CASSNDYTGELFF; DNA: TGTGCCAGCAGTAACGACTACACCGGGGAGCTGTTTTTT
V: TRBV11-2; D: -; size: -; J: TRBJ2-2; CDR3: CASSPRALGQWTGELFF; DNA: TGTGCCAGCAGCCCGCGTGCCCTGGGACAATGGACCGGGGAGCTGTTTTTT
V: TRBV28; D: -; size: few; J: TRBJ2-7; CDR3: CASTPNPYEQYF; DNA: TGTGCCAGCACCCCAAACCCCTACGAGCAGTACTTC
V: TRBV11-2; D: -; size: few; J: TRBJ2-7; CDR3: CASSYWTAHYEQYF; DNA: TGTGCCAGCAGCTACTGGACAGCCCACTACGAGCAGTACTTC
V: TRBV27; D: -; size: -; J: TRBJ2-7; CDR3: CASTGDRYPYEQYF; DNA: TGTGCCAGCACCGGCGACAGGTATCCCTACGAGCAGTACTTC
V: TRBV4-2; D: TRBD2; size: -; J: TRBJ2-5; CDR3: CASSQEDQRGGETQYF; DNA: TGTGCCAGCAGCCAAGAAGATCAGCGGGGGGGGGAGACCCAGTACTTC
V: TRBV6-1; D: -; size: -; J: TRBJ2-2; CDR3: CASSTPRADKGTGQLFF; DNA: TGTGCCAGCAGTACGCCCCGGGCAGACAAGGGCACCGGGCAGCTGTTTTTT
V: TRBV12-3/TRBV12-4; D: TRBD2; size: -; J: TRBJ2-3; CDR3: CASTIPGLAGVTDTQYF; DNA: TGTGCCAGCACCATTCCGGGACTAGCGGGGGTCACAGATACGCAGTATTTT
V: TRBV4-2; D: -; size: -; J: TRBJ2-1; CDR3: CASSQGRGGPDNEQFF; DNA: TGTGCCAGCAGCCAAGGACGAGGGGGACCCGACAATGAGCAGTTCTTC
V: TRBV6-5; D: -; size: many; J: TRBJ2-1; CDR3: CASSPTGNPYNEQFF; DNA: TGTGCCAGCAGCCCCACAGGGAATCCCTACAATGAGCAGTTCTTC
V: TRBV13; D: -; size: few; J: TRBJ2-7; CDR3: CASSQNGFWEQYF; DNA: TGTGCCAGCAGCCAAAACGGATTCTGGGAGCAGTACTTC
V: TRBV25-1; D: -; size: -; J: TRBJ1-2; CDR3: CASSAQGYYGYTF; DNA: TGTGCCAGCAGTGCCCAGGGGTACTATGGCTACACCTTC
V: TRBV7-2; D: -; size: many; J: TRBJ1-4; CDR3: CASSLAGPTNEKLFF; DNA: TGTGCCAGCAGCTTAGCTGGTCCCACTAATGAAAAACTGTTTTTT
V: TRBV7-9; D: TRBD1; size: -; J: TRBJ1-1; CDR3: CASRDRQGMAADTEAFF; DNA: TGTGCCAGCAGGGACCGACAGGGTATGGCGGCGGACACTGAAGCTTTCTTT
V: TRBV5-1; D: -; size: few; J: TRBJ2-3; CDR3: CASSLAVGRITDTQYF; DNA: TGCGCCAGCAGCTTGGCGGTGGGGCGTATCACAGATACGCAGTATTTT
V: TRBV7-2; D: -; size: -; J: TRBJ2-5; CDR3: CASSIKVMRDQETQYF; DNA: TGTGCCAGCAGCATAAAGGTGATGCGGGACCAAGAGACCCAGTACTTC
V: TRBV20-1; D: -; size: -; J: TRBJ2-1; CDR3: CSAVPKRAGAVSYNEQFF; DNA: TGCAGTGCGGTCCCAAAAAGGGCGGGGGCCGTGTCCTACAATGAGCAGTTCTTC
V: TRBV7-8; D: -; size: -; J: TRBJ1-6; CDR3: CASSLVPSSDSPLHF; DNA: TGTGCCAGCAGCTTAGTCCCCAGTTCGGATTCACCCCTCCACTTT
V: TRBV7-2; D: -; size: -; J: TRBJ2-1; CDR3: CASSLVSGEQFF; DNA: TGTGCCAGCAGCTTAGTTTCGGGCGAGCAGTTCTTC
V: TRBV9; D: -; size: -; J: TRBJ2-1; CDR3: CASSPQRKLTYNEQFF; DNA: TGTGCCAGCAGCCCACAAAGGAAACTGACGTACAATGAGCAGTTCTTC
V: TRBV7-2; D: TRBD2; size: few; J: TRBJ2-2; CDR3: CASSSRTSGSNTGELFF; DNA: TGTGCCAGCAGCTCGCGGACTAGCGGGTCGAACACCGGGGAGCTGTTTTTT
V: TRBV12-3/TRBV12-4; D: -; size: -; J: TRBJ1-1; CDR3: CASSFGGRTEAFF; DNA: TGTGCCAGCAGTTTTGGGGGGAGGACTGAAGCTTTCTTT
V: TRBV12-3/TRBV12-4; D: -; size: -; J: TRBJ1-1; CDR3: CASSLRGGAVTEAFF; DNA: TGTGCCAGCAGTTTAAGGGGAGGTGCAGTCACTGAAGCTTTCTTT
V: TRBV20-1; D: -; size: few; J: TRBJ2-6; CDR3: CSATATGRDVLTF; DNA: TGCAGTGCTACTGCGACAGGGAGGGACGTCCTGACTTTC
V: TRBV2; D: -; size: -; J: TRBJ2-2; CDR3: CASGGVSTGELFF; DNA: TGTGCCAGTGGCGGGGTTAGCACCGGGGAGCTGTTTTTT
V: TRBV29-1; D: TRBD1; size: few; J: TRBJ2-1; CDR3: CSVDSGQGSNEQFF; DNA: TGCAGCGTTGACTCGGGACAGGGGTCCAATGAGCAGTTCTTC
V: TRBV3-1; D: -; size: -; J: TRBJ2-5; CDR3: CASSQQGSQETQYF; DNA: TGTGCCAGCAGCCAACAGGGAAGCCAAGAGACCCAGTACTTC
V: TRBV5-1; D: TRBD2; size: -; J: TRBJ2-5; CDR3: CASSRPTSGGAQYF; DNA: TGCGCCAGCAGCAGACCGACTAGCGGGGGGGCCCAGTACTTC
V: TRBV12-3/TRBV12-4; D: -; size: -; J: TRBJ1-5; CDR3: CASSSPPVGNQPQHF; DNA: TGTGCCAGCAGTTCCCCCCCGGTGGGTAATCAGCCCCAGCATTTT
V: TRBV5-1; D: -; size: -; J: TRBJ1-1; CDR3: CASQPWTAVPGRPLNTEAFF; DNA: TGCGCCAGCCAGCCCTGGACAGCCGTTCCTGGGAGACCGCTGAACACTGAAGCTTTCTTT
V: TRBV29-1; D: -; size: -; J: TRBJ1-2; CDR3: CSVTRVGQYGYTF; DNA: TGCAGCGTGACACGGGTGGGGCAATATGGCTACACCTTC
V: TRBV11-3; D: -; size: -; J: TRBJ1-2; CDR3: CASSLVAGMDYGYTF; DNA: TGTGCCAGCAGCTTAGTGGCAGGGATGGACTATGGCTACACCTTC
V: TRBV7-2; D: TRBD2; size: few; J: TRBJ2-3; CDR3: CASSFWTSGGAADTQYF; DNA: TGTGCCAGCAGCTTCTGGACTAGCGGGGGGGCCGCAGATACGCAGTATTTT
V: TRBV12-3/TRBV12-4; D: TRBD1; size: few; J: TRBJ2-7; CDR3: CASSSWDSPSYEQYF; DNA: TGTGCCAGCAGTTCCTGGGACAGCCCATCCTACGAGCAGTACTTC
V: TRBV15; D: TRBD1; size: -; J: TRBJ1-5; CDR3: CATGRSFRGRTQPQHF; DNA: TGTGCCACCGGCAGGAGTTTCAGGGGGCGAACTCAGCCCCAGCATTTT
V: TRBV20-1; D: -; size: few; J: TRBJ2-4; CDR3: CSARFGAKNIQYF; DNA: TGCAGTGCTAGGTTTGGGGCCAAAAACATTCAGTACTTC
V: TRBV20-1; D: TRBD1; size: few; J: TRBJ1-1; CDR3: CSGDRDMNTEAFF; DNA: TGCAGTGGTGACAGGGACATGAACACTGAAGCTTTCTTT
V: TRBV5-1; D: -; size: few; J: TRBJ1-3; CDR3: CASSWDISGNTIYF; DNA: TGCGCCAGCAGTTGGGATATCTCTGGAAACACCATATATTTT